These 8 T cell receptor beta chains were sequenced from one sample in a study of T cell clonotyping in hematopoietic cell transplantation. TCRdb's copy holds only in-frame clones and misses some; the assay was immunoSEQ multiplex PCR. Found here are roughly 14,000 clones, over 75% of them singletons; the top ten hold over 10%. The starting material was PBMCs, obtained 100 days after allogeneic stem cell transplant. These receptors all stem from a male patient between 45 and 60 years old who had an allogeneic stem cell transplant from an unrelated donor, so T cells may come from the graft donor. Some clones in this sample may be carry-over from other donors' samples.

The genes are TRBV5-4 and TRBJ1-2; D gene uncertain. Germline loops: CDR1 SGHNT, CDR2 YYREEE (reference sequence). This CDR3 region has 16 residues. Trimming took off 0 bases at V and 3 bases at J, with 15 bases between the two ends. The CDR3 reads CASSLAGQLLHYGYTF. CDR3 nucleotides: TGTGCCAGCAGCTTGGCGGGCCAGCTTCTCCACTATGGCTACACCTTC.

The chain has TRBV11-2 and TRBJ1-1; TRBD1 matches 11 bases. CDR3 length equals 16 residues. J gave up 1 base and V 1 base, and 2 bases lay outside the gene matches. Looked up from germline, CDR1 is SGHAT and CDR2 is FQNNGV. CDR3 nucleotides: TGTGCCAGCAGCTTAGTAGGGACAGGGGGGAACACTGAAGCTTTCTTT. It specifies CASSLVGTGGNTEAFF.

This clone was detected only a few times. V usage is TRBV7-2 and J usage is TRBJ2-7; D might be TRBD2 (6 bases). The V gene's germline CDR1 is SGHTA and CDR2 FQGNSA. The CDR3 is made up of 14 amino acids. With 0 bases removed from V and 2 bases from J, the gap between germline ends came to 8 bases. The CDR3 here is CASSLAGGPYEQYF. The CDR3 DNA is TGTGCCAGCAGCTTAGCGGGAGGACCCTACGAGCAGTACTTC.

This clone came up a few times. V is TRBV29-1 and J is TRBJ2-7; D assignment may be TRBD1 or TRBD2 (5 bases each). This CDR3 comprises 14 residues. Per the germline V gene, CDR1 is SQVTM and CDR2 is ANQGSEA. V was shortened by 7 bases and J by 0 bases, with 16 bases between the two germline ends. The CDR3, as DNA: TGCAGCGCTGGGGGTGTAGGTAGCTCCTACGAGCAGTACTTC. It codes for CSAGGVGSSYEQYF.

The CDR3 bases are TGTGCCGGGGGGCGGGAGGGCCGCAATGAGCAGTTCTTC. Protein product: CAGGREGRNEQFF. This chain uses TRBV30 with TRBJ2-1; 9 nucleotides agree with TRBD2. Trimming took 8 bases from V and 6 from J; bases not matched to a gene: 8. Germline V CDR1 and CDR2: GTSNPN, SVGIG (reference sequence). The CDR3 is made up of 13 amino acids.

V and J are TRBV7-2 and TRBJ1-5; D perhaps matches TRBD1 (6 bases). Per germline, CDR1 SGHTA and CDR2 FQGNSA. CDR3 length: 15 amino acids. The ends were cut back, 5 bases at V and 4 bases at J, with 15 bases in the middle. The CDR3 loop reads CASSLQGGGNQPQHF. DNA of the CDR3: TGTGCCAGCAGCCTACAGGGTGGGGGTAATCAGCCCCAGCATTTT.

By share of the sample, this clone is medium-sized (0.01 to 0.1%). This rearrangement joins TRBV30 to TRBJ2-2; 11 positions agree with TRBD2. CDR1 is GTSNPN and CDR2 is SVGIG in the germline V gene (reference sequence). The CDR3 runs 15 residues. The V and J ends lost 4 bases and 7 bases, in that order; junction bases with no gene match: 8. For the CDR3, the DNA is TGTGCCTGGACTAGCGGGAGGTCCGGGGGCGGGGAGCTGTTTTTT. This codes for CAWTSGRSGGGELFF.

The chain couples TRBV30 to TRBJ1-6; 8 bases map to TRBD1. CDR3 size: 15 residues. Trimming removed 0 bases from V and 9 bases from J; junction bases left unmatched: 7. In germline, CDR1 is GTSNPN, CDR2 SVGIG (reference sequence). In nucleotides, the CDR3 is TGTGCCTGGAGTGTACACGACAGGGGAAGTTCACCCCTCCACTTT. Translation: CAWSVHDRGSSPLHF. The whole variable domain, remainder taken from reference TRBV30 and TRBJ1-6, is SQTIHQWPATLVQPVGSPLSLECTVEGTSNPNLYWYRQAAGRGLQLLFYSVGIGQISSEVPQNLSASRPQDRQFILSSKKLLLSDSGFYLCAWSVHDRGSSPLHFGNGTRLTVT.